Sequencing of this T cell receptor (beta chain) was carried out in a study of blood T cells in healthy people across ages. This CDR3 is 16 amino acids long. Per the germline V gene, CDR1 is MNHEY and CDR2 is SVGEGT. After removal of 4 bases from V and 4 bases from J, the junction contained 11 bases not matched to a gene. This clonotype was seen more than once but under ten times. Together with a sample-barcoded 5' primer, a J-beta primer mix was included in a second PCR lasting roughly 6 to 12 cycles. A minimum of 2.5 million CDR3-containing paired-end reads was obtained for each sample. MiXCR was run by TCRdb on the 5' RACE reads, yielding one entry per CDR3 protein. The repertoire includes around 1.5 million distinct CDR3 sequences, about 35% of them detected once, and over 9% sits in the top ten.

The chain combines TRBV6-2 or TRBV6-3 with TRBJ2-7; 9 bases are a match to TRBD2. Material for sequencing was blood. The receptor comes from a woman aged 25 to 39 in good health. The CDR3 nucleotides read TGTGCCAGCAGTTTCATACCCACTAGCGGGCGTTACGAGCAGTACTTC. Amino acid sequence: CASSFIPTSGRYEQYF.